These 10 T cell receptor beta chains were sequenced from one sample in a study of CD8 T cells in ankylosing spondylitis listed by TCRdb under 2017. The library was generated by 5' RACE. Sequencing instrument: Illumina HiSeq 2500. TCRdb reprocessing: public reads trimmed at Q25 with fastp, clones called with MiXCR, in-frame beta chains kept. Entries that share a CDR3 protein sequence are merged under the most common genes and DNA. The sample yields 150,000 to 200,000 distinct CDR3 sequences; approximately 10% were counted once. The leading ten clones occupy 25% to 30% of the sample. The sequenced material came from blood, either unsorted or a sorted T cell fraction (not recorded which). The receptors stem from a male donor with ankylosing spondylitis or in good health (not recorded which).

This clonotype was seen a few times. CDR3 coding DNA: TGCGCCAGCAGTCCCGGAGGGGGGAACACCGGGGAGCTGTTTTTT. As protein: CASSPGGGNTGELFF. The chain has TRBV5-1 and TRBJ2-2; D is tentatively TRBD1 or TRBD2 (6 bases each). Trimming pared 5 bases from V and 1 base from J, leaving 12 bases between. Germline CDR1 reads SGHRS; CDR2 reads YFSETQ. CDR3 length equals 15 residues.

This clonotype was detected ten times or more. This rearrangement joins TRBV15 to TRBJ2-5, with D perhaps TRBD2 (5 bases). The CDR3 totals 15 residues. The germline CDR1 and CDR2 sequences are LNHNV and YYDKDF (reference sequence). The V gene lost 0 bases and the J gene lost 2 bases, with 10 bases spanning the gap. The CDR3 reads CATSRDQSGQETQYF. In nucleotides, the CDR3 is TGTGCCACCAGCAGAGATCAGAGCGGTCAAGAGACCCAGTACTTC. Full variable domain (missing parts from reference TRBV15 and TRBJ2-5): DAMVIQNPRYQVTQFGKPVTLSCSQTLNHNVMYWYQQKSSQAPKLLFHYYDKDFNNEADTPDNFQSRRPNTSFCFLDIRSPGLGDTAMYLCATSRDQSGQETQYFGPGTRLLVL.

The sample holds a few counts of this clonotype. V gene TRBV28 combines with J gene TRBJ2-7; 8 nucleotides agree with TRBD1. This CDR3 has 14 amino acids. Germline V gives CDR1 MDHEN, CDR2 SYDVKM. The ends lost 5 bases at V and 2 bases at J; junction bases unmatched: 5. This chain's CDR3 is CASSGGTGPYEQYF. In nucleotides, the CDR3 is TGTGCCAGCAGTGGGGGGACAGGACCCTACGAGCAGTACTTC.

There are many counts of this clonotype. V usage is TRBV10-3 and J usage is TRBJ2-1; weak D call: TRBD2 (6 bases). This CDR3 has 11 residues. With 6 bases removed from V and 13 bases from J, the gap between germline ends came to 13 bases. Germline V gene data show CDR1 as ENHRY and CDR2 as SYGVKD. CDR3 loop: CAISSGDFQFF. The DNA of the CDR3 is TGTGCCATCAGCTCGGGGGACTTTCAGTTCTTC.

This chain uses TRBV25-1 with TRBJ2-5; no reliable D call. The V gene's germline CDR1 is MGHDK and CDR2 SYGVNS. Trimming removed 10 bases at V and 2 bases at J, with 17 bases between. The CDR3 runs to 14 residues. The CDR3 is CAILPAPLQETQYF. The CDR3 DNA reads TGTGCCATCCTTCCCGCTCCTCTACAAGAGACCCAGTACTTC.

Concerning this clonotype: This could be a read error, since a much larger clone is one nucleotide away. The V and J genes are TRBV6-1 and TRBJ1-5; no reliable D call. Trimming shortened V by 7 bases and J by 3 bases, and 16 bases separated the two germline ends. This CDR3 comprises 15 residues. Germline V gene sequence: CDR1 MNHNS, CDR2 SASEGT. The CDR3 DNA follows: TGTGCCAGCACCCTTACGAAGGAAGACAATCAGCCCCAGCATTTT. Encoded protein: CASTLTKEDNQPQHF.

This clonotype came up many times. The rearrangement links TRBV6-6 to TRBJ2-5; D possibly uses TRBD1 or TRBD2 (5 bases each). Trimming pared 8 bases from V and 6 bases from J, leaving 16 bases between. CDR3 length: 13 amino acids. The germline gives CDR1 MNHNY, CDR2 SVGAGI (reference sequence). The CDR3 DNA follows: TGTGCCAGCCAGCTACAGCAGGGACAGACCCAGTACTTC. Residues: CASQLQQGQTQYF.

This clonotype was recorded many times. The genes are TRBV9 and TRBJ1-1; tentatively, D is TRBD1 (5 bases). Germline V lookup: CDR1 SGDLS, CDR2 YYNGEE. The CDR3 is 14 residues long. Deletions cut 2 bases from V and 2 bases from J, with 10 bases between. The CDR3 region has the DNA TGTGCCAGCAGCGTCTTCGGGGGAAACACTGAAGCTTTCTTT. Translation gives CASSVFGGNTEAFF. The full variable domain, in which reference TRBV9 and TRBJ1-1 provide the parts outside the CDR3, is DSGVTQTPKHLITATGQRVTLRCSPRSGDLSVYWYQQSLDQGLQFLIQYYNGEERAKGNILERFSAQQFPDLHSELNLSSLELGDSALYFCASSVFGGNTEAFFGQGTRLTVV.

At least ten counts were recorded for this clonotype. This chain connects TRBV6-2 or TRBV6-3 to TRBJ1-1; D not certain. The CDR3 sequence is 17 residues long. Germline CDR1 reads MNHEY; CDR2 reads SVGEGT. V dropped 0 bases and J dropped 1 base, with 15 bases sitting between them. The DNA of the CDR3 is TGTGCCAGCAGTTACTCGATGTTAGGGTCGGGGAACACTGAAGCTTTCTTT. It yields the protein CASSYSMLGSGNTEAFF.

This clonotype was detected ten times or more. The chain has TRBV10-3 and TRBJ2-3, with D possibly being TRBD2 (5 bases). The CDR3 length is 14 residues. V dropped 7 bases and J dropped 3 bases, with 14 bases sitting between them. The germline CDR1 and CDR2 sequences are ENHRY and SYGVKD. The CDR3 reads CAIIREPSTDTQYF. Written as DNA, the CDR3 is TGTGCCATCATCCGGGAACCTTCGACAGATACGCAGTATTTT.